The rows below give T cell receptor beta chains drawn from one sample of a study of response to subunit inactivated influenza vaccine. One entry per CDR3 protein, called by TCRdb with MiXCR from the RT-PCR reads. The sample yields about 190,000 distinct CDR3 sequences, about an eighth seen once. The sample here was CD8+ T cells sorted from PBMCs, taken around 5 days after vaccination. The receptors shown here come from a man in his forties or fifties who received an inactivated influenza vaccine. Each CDR3 is given with its conserved first and last residue. A D gene is named only where the DNA matches it firmly. Rows may omit the clone size; those that give it use once, few, many or a size class.

V gene	clone size	D gene	J gene	CDR3 length	CDR3 DNA	CDR3 protein
TRBV7-3	few	NA	TRBJ2-2	16	TGTGCCAGCAGCTTAACGAGGCAGGGGCACACCGGGGAGCTGTTTTTT	CASSLTRQGHTGELFF
TRBV12-3/TRBV12-4	few	NA	TRBJ1-4	13	TGTGCCAGCAGTTTCATGGGGGTGGAAAAACTGTTTTTT	CASSFMGVEKLFF
TRBV13	few	TRBD2	TRBJ2-7	16	TGTGCCAGCAGCCCGGGCCGGGGGGGTTTTAACTACGAGCAGTACTTC	CASSPGRGGFNYEQYF
TRBV5-1	NA	TRBD1	TRBJ2-5	14	TGCGCCAGCAGCTGGACAGGGGGCAGGGAGACCCAGTACTTC	CASSWTGGRETQYF
TRBV3-1	NA	TRBD1	TRBJ1-1	14	TGTGCCAGCAGCCAAGACGGGACAGGGCTTTTAGGCTTCTTT	CASSQDGTGLLGFF
TRBV7-2	NA	NA	TRBJ2-1	15	TGTGCCAGCAGCTTAGGGGTTGGGGTTGGGGATGAGCAGTTCTTC	CASSLGVGVGDEQFF
TRBV7-8	NA	NA	TRBJ2-5	13	TGTGCCAGCAGCTTTAACTCAGGGACCACCCAGTACTTC	CASSFNSGTTQYF
TRBV6-1	few	NA	TRBJ1-2	14	TGTGCCAGCAGTGAAAGAGGGGCGGCCTATGGCTACACCTTC	CASSERGAAYGYTF
TRBV12-3/TRBV12-4	NA	TRBD2	TRBJ2-7	16	TGTGCCAGCAGTTTAGACCCCGGGACTAGCGGCTACGAGCAGTACTTC	CASSLDPGTSGYEQYF
TRBV7-9	few	TRBD2	TRBJ2-7	13	TGTGCCAGCAGCTCTAGCGGGACCTACGAGCAGTACTTC	CASSSSGTYEQYF
TRBV18	NA	NA	TRBJ1-3	14	TGTGCCAGCTCGGACAGAACCTCTGGAAACACCATATATTTT	CASSDRTSGNTIYF
TRBV9	NA	TRBD2	TRBJ2-7	17	TGTGCCAGCAGCGCGACTAGCGGGCCAACACCAGCCTACGAGCAGTACTTC	CASSATSGPTPAYEQYF
TRBV9	NA	NA	TRBJ2-3	17	TGTGCCAGCAGCCCTCACGGGTTGCACAAACTCACAGATACGCAGTATTTT	CASSPHGLHKLTDTQYF
TRBV4-2	NA	TRBD2	TRBJ2-7	17	TGTGCCAGCAGCCAAACCTCGGGACTAGCGGGTATCTACGAGCAGTACTTC	CASSQTSGLAGIYEQYF
TRBV29-1	NA	NA	TRBJ2-1	11	TGCAGCATCTTGGGGCGGGGTGAGCAGTTCTTC	CSILGRGEQFF
TRBV12-3/TRBV12-4	few	NA	TRBJ1-1	14	TGTGCCAGCAGTTATCCCGGGGGGAACACTGAAGCTTTCTTT	CASSYPGGNTEAFF